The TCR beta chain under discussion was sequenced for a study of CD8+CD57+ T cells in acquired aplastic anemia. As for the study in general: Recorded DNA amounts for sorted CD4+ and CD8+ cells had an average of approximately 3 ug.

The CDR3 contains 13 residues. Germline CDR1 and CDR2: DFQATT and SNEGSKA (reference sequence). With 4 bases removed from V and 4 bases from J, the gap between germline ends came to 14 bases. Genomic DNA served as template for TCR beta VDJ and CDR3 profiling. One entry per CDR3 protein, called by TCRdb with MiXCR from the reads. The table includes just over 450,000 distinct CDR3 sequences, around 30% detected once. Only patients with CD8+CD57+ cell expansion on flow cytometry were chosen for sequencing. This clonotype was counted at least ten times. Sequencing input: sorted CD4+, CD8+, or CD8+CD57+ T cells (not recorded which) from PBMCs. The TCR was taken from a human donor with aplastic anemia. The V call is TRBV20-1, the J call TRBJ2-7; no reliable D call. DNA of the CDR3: TGCAGTGCTACCCCACCCGGTGGGTACGAGCAGTACTTC. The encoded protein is CSATPPGGYEQYF.